This T cell receptor beta chain was found in a study of shared clonotypes between healthy human individuals. CDR1 and CDR2 (germline): SGHTA, FQGTGA. Trimming at V came to 1 base and at J to 3 bases, leaving 14 bases not matched to a gene. The CDR3 totals 18 residues. It was across several immunoSEQ plates that each subset's genomic DNA was evenly split. TCRdb keeps only in-frame clones here, not all; method: immunoSEQ multiplex PCR. The data contain 100,000 to 120,000 clones, about 62% of them singletons. Regarding the study as a whole: Naive subsets, compared against memory subsets, generally had larger estimated richness values.

Of note for this clone: Its specificity is not known.

The chain uses TRBV7-3 and TRBJ1-1, with 7 bases identical to TRBD1. Sequencing used memory CD8+ T cells sorted from blood. As for subset: CD45RO+ cells pooled with CCR7-negative TemRA cells. This sequence originates from a woman in her twenties or thirties in good health. Here the CDR3 reads CASSLISTRGGKDTEAFF. The CDR3 nucleotides are TGTGCCAGCAGCTTAATCTCTACCAGGGGGGGCAAAGACACTGAAGCTTTCTTT.